This record concerns one T cell receptor (beta chain) sequence. The CDR3 has 16 amino acids. The germline V gene has CDR1 MNHEY and CDR2 SVGAGI. V dropped 2 bases and J dropped 0 bases, with 11 bases sitting between them. In the study's own analysis: Reference gene primer amplification gave estimated nucleated cell counts. Produced via immunoSEQ multiplex PCR; TCRdb's table is partial and in-frame only. The DNA gave D and trimming, while V, J and clone size come from that table. The sample holds over 200,000 clones, roughly 85% seen once. The sample comes from a study of blood T cell repertoires in COVID-19. On the study more broadly: T cells, B-cell-depleted T cells, or PBMCs supplied cDNA or gDNA.

This rearrangement joins TRBV6-5 to TRBJ2-1, with D uncertain. The receptor was derived from a woman between 65 and 79 years old with active or convalescent COVID-19. Sequenced input: peripheral blood. CDR3 sequence reads: CASSYATLSSYNEQFF. Written as DNA, the CDR3 is TGTGCCAGCAGTTACGCTACCCTGAGCTCCTACAATGAGCAGTTCTTC.